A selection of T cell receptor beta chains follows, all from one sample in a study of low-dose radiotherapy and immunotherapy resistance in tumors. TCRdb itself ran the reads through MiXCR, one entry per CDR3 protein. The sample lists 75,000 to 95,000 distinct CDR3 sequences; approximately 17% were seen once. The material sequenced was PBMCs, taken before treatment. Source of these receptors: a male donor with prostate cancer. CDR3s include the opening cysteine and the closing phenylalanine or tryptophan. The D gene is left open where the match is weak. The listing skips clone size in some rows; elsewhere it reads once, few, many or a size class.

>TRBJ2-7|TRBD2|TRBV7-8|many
CASSLALGGSDRREQYF
TGTGCCAGCAGCTTAGCGCTTGGCGGGAGCGATAGGCGCGAGCAGTACTTC
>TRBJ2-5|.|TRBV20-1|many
CSANGDSGAQETQYF
TGCAGTGCTAACGGGGATTCTGGAGCCCAAGAGACCCAGTACTTC
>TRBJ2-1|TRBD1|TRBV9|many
CASSVLGQGAYEQFF
TGTGCCAGCAGCGTATTGGGACAGGGGGCATACGAGCAGTTCTTC
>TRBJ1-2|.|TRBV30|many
CAWSGLPGYTF
TGTGCCTGGAGTGGGCTTCCCGGCTACACCTTC
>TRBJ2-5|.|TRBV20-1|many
CSARDPGQTGAQYF
TGCAGTGCTAGAGATCCAGGCCAAACGGGGGCCCAGTACTTC
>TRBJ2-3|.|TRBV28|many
CASSSDPASTDTQYF
TGTGCCAGCAGTTCCGACCCGGCTAGCACAGATACGCAGTATTTT
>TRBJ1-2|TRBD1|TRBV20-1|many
CSARGTGGDYGYTF
TGCAGTGCTAGAGGGACAGGGGGCGACTATGGCTACACCTTC
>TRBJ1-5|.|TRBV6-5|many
CASSRGRGDQPQHF
TGTGCCAGCAGTAGGGGCAGGGGCGATCAGCCCCAGCATTTT
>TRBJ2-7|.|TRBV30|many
CAWSVGRLEQYF
TGTGCCTGGAGTGTTGGCAGACTCGAGCAGTACTTC
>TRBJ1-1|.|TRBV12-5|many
CASVAGDVSFAEAFF
TGTGCTAGTGTTGCAGGGGACGTCAGTTTTGCTGAAGCTTTCTTT
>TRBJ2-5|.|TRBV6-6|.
CAGRDRAKETQYF
TGTGCCGGGCGGGACAGAGCAAAAGAGACCCAGTACTTC
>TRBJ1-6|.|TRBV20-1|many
CSAVGESYNSPLHF
TGCAGTGCCGTGGGGGAGTCCTATAATTCACCCCTCCACTTT
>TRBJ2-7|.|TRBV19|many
CASSKFLRVRYEQYF
TGTGCCAGTAGTAAATTCTTAAGGGTCCGCTACGAGCAGTACTTC
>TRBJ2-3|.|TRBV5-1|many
CASSSGQTLFTDTQYF
TGCGCCAGCAGCTCCGGACAGACCTTATTCACAGATACGCAGTATTTT
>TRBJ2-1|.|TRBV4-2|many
CASSQDAQTYNEQFF
TGTGCCAGCAGCCAAGATGCCCAGACATACAATGAGCAGTTCTTC
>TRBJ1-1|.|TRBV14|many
CASSTTQNTEAFF
TGTGCCAGCAGCACTACACAGAACACTGAAGCTTTCTTT